Listed here are 18 T cell receptor beta chains from one sample, sequenced in a study of blood T cell repertoires in COVID-19. The method was immunoSEQ multiplex PCR; TCRdb's version includes in-frame clones alone and lacks a portion of them. The sample has 96,000 or so clones, roughly 90% seen once. Source material: peripheral blood. All receptors come from a human donor with COVID-19, enrolled during active disease. The donor label of this sample is uncertain.

The chain recombines TRBV6-6 with TRBJ1-1; D gene ambiguous. The CDR3 totals 13 residues. Germline CDR1 MNHNY, CDR2 SVGAGI (reference sequence). V gave up 7 bases and J gave up 1 base, with 10 bases separating them. The CDR3 DNA reads TGTGCCAGCAATCGAGGCCGGAACACTGAAGCTTTCTTT. This sequence encodes CASNRGRNTEAFF.

The chain employs TRBV2 and TRBJ2-1; 14 nucleotides line up with TRBD2. J lost 7 bases, V lost 6 bases, and 8 bases had no gene match. CDR1 is SNHLY and CDR2 is FYNNEI in the germline V gene. The CDR3 runs 16 residues. Written as DNA, the CDR3 is TGTGCCAGCAGGGTCGGGACTAGCGGGAGAGGAAATGAGCAGTTCTTC. Translated, it gives CASRVGTSGRGNEQFF.

The chain employs TRBV19 and TRBJ2-1; 9 bases agree with TRBD2. The CDR3 sequence is 15 residues long. V shed 6 bases and J 3 bases; nucleotides not matched to a gene: 6. Germline V gene sequence: CDR1 LNHDA, CDR2 SQIVND (reference sequence). Here the CDR3 reads CASRPRLADYNEQFF. The CDR3 bases are TGTGCCAGTAGACCTCGACTAGCGGACTACAATGAGCAGTTCTTC.

This rearrangement joins TRBV11-2 to TRBJ1-6; D call uncertain. With 5 bases removed from V and 6 bases from J, the gap between germline ends came to 8 bases. This CDR3 region has 13 residues. Germline lookup yields CDR1 SGHAT and CDR2 FQNNGV. The CDR3 sequence: CASSARGNSPLHF. CDR3 coding DNA: TGTGCCAGCAGCGCCCGCGGTAATTCACCCCTCCACTTT.

The chain combines TRBV4-2 with TRBJ1-2; unclear D gene. CDR1 and CDR2 from the germline V gene are LGHNA and YNFKEQ. With 4 bases removed from V and 6 bases from J, the gap between germline ends came to 18 bases. CDR3 length: 15 amino acids. In DNA, the CDR3 is TGTGCCAGCAGCCCAAAGATAGGCGAGGCGAATGGCTACACCTTC. Encoded protein: CASSPKIGEANGYTF.

The DNA of the CDR3 is TGTGCCAGCAGCCTACAGGCGGGACTGCACAATGAGCAGTTCTTC. Encoded protein: CASSLQAGLHNEQFF. J is TRBJ2-1 and V is TRBV28, with a tentative D call TRBD2 (6 bases). This CDR3 comprises 15 residues. Trimming stripped 6 bases from V and 5 bases from J, with 17 bases between. In germline, CDR1 is MDHEN, CDR2 SYDVKM.

This chain links TRBV3-1 (or the pseudogene TRBV3-2) with TRBJ1-1, with a weak D call TRBD1 (6 bases). Trimming removed 1 base at V and 11 bases at J, with 26 bases between. This CDR3 comprises 17 residues. In germline, CDR1 is LGHDT, CDR2 YNNKEL (reference sequence). The CDR3 protein is CASSQAYRGQRPREAFF. The CDR3 DNA is TGTGCCAGCAGCCAAGCCTATCGAGGACAGAGGCCAAGAGAGGCTTTCTTT.

This rearrangement joins TRBV19 to TRBJ2-2; 9 bases map to TRBD1. This CDR3 comprises 17 residues. Looked up from germline, CDR1 is LNHDA and CDR2 is SQIVND (reference sequence). V trimming: 3 bases; J trimming: 0 bases; junction bases outside the gene matches: 5. The CDR3 region is CASSILQGAANTGELFF. CDR3 bases: TGTGCCAGTAGTATTTTACAGGGGGCGGCGAACACCGGGGAGCTGTTTTTT. The full variable domain, completed using reference TRBV19 and TRBJ2-2, is DGGITQSPKYLFRKEGQNVTLSCEQNLNHDAMYWYRQDPGQGLRLIYYSQIVNDFQKGDIAEGYSVSREKKESFPLTVTSAQKNPTAFYLCASSILQGAANTGELFFGEGSRLTVL.

This sequence joins TRBV9 and TRBJ1-1, with a weak D call TRBD1 (6 bases). V shed 0 bases and J shed 1 base, with 13 bases lying between them. This CDR3 is built from 16 residues. CDR1 and CDR2 from the germline V gene are SGDLS and YYNGEE. CDR3 bases: TGTGCCAGCAGCGTAGCGGGGGGCGAATCGAACACTGAAGCTTTCTTT. Residues: CASSVAGGESNTEAFF.

The V and J genes are TRBV5-1 and TRBJ1-1; 9 bases are shared with TRBD1. Germline V CDR1 and CDR2: SGHRS, YFSETQ. This CDR3 is built from 15 residues. V was clipped by 0 bases and J by 4 bases; unmatched bases: 4. CDR3 protein: CASSLGDREGTEAFF. In nucleotides, the CDR3 is TGCGCCAGCAGCTTGGGGGACAGGGAAGGCACTGAAGCTTTCTTT.

The DNA of the CDR3 is TGTGCCAGCAGCCCCTATATAACAGGGGGGGTGAACACTGAAGCTTTCTTT. Its translation is CASSPYITGGVNTEAFF. V is TRBV4-2 and J is TRBJ1-1; 8 bases agree with TRBD1. J lost 0 bases, V lost 4 bases, and 10 bases had no gene match. The CDR3 has 17 residues. Germline V gene data show CDR1 as LGHNA and CDR2 as YNFKEQ.

This rearrangement joins TRBV9 to TRBJ2-3; no reliable D call. This CDR3 region has 15 residues. V was cut by 2 bases and J by 4 bases, with 14 bases left in between. CDR1 SGDLS and CDR2 YYNGEE come from the germline V gene. The CDR3 loop reads CASSVWSDNPDTQYF. CDR3 nucleotide sequence: TGTGCCAGCAGCGTTTGGTCAGACAACCCAGATACGCAGTATTTT.

The chain carries TRBV9 and TRBJ2-4, with D maybe TRBD2 (6 bases). V was cut by 0 bases and J by 6 bases, with 16 bases left in between. The CDR3 covers 16 residues. CDR1 is SGDLS, CDR2 YYNGEE, per germline. This CDR3 is CASSVGHGPGGNIQYF. For the CDR3, the DNA is TGTGCCAGCAGCGTAGGACACGGCCCCGGGGGAAACATTCAGTACTTC.

This chain joins TRBV7-9 and TRBJ2-1, with a weak D call TRBD1 (5 bases). Trimming shortened V by 3 bases and J by 4 bases, and 19 bases separated the two germline ends. The CDR3 sequence is 17 residues long. Germline CDR1 SEHNR, CDR2 FQNEAQ (reference sequence). The CDR3 loop reads CASSLRGHSALYNEQFF. CDR3 nucleotides: TGTGCCAGCAGCTTGCGTGGACACAGCGCCCTATACAATGAGCAGTTCTTC.

This clone appeared a few times. The J gene is TRBJ1-1, the V gene TRBV5-4, with a possible D match to TRBD1 (5 bases). Trimming shortened V by 3 bases and J by 3 bases, and 12 bases separated the two germline ends. The germline V gene encodes CDR1 SGHNT and CDR2 YYREEE (reference sequence). The CDR3 has 14 residues. The CDR3: CASSYQGRDTEAFF. CDR3 nucleotides: TGTGCCAGCAGCTATCAGGGCCGGGACACTGAAGCTTTCTTT.

CDR3 nucleotide sequence: TGTGCCAGCAGCGTCCTCGGACAGCCCTATGGCTACACCTTC. Translating it yields CASSVLGQPYGYTF. The J gene is TRBJ1-2, the V gene TRBV9; the D gene is possibly TRBD1 (6 bases). Germline values: CDR1 SGDLS, CDR2 YYNGEE. The CDR3 extends over 14 amino acids. The V and J ends lost 2 bases and 4 bases respectively, with 12 bases between them.

The CDR3: CAAGGFHEQYF. The CDR3 nucleotides read TGTGCCGCCGGAGGGTTCCACGAGCAGTACTTC. The chain carries TRBV5-8 and TRBJ2-7, with a tentative D call TRBD2 (6 bases). Germline CDR1 is SGHTS and CDR2 is YDEGEE. V was shortened by 10 bases and J by 5 bases, with 13 bases between the two germline ends. The CDR3 spans 11 residues.

The chain links TRBV21-1 to TRBJ1-5; the table names TRBD1, a call not compared with the DNA. TRBV21-1 is listed as a pseudogene. The CDR3 extends over 16 amino acids. The CDR3 DNA reads as TGTGCCAGCAGCAAAGACGGGGGACAGGGCAATCAGCCCCAGCATTTT. As protein: CASSKDGGQGNQPQHF.